This TCR beta chain came from a study of blood T cells in healthy people across ages. Overall study findings and caveats: Across the age range, TCR beta diversity per million T cells fell in a roughly linear way. Naive T cell percentage showed a strong correlation with the diversity of TCR beta. Long-lived donors exceeded aged donors in naive CD4+ cells and diversity.

For the second PCR, which ran for roughly 6 to 11 cycles, a sample-barcoded 5' primer and a J-beta primer mix were used. TCRdb re-called the 5' RACE reads with MiXCR, one entry per CDR3 protein. The top ten hold about 30% of the sample, which has roughly 830,000 distinct CDR3 sequences, 60% to 80% seen once. Each sample yielded at least 6 micrograms of PBMC total RNA. A note on this clonotype: The target antigen is unknown.

The CDR3 runs to 15 residues. Per the germline V gene, CDR1 is LNHNV and CDR2 is YYDKDF (reference sequence). Losses at the gene ends were 5 bases for V and 8 bases for J; bases not matched to a gene: 14. Source material: blood. The V and J genes are TRBV15 and TRBJ1-2, with 7 bases aligning to TRBD1. This clonotype was sampled from a man aged 25 to 40 in good health. This chain's CDR3 is CATSEGAKVGWGYTF. The CDR3 nucleotides read TGTGCCACCAGCGAGGGGGCCAAGGTGGGTTGGGGCTACACCTTC.